A single sample gave rise to the 29 T cell receptor beta chains below, sequenced in a study of neurological immune-mediated disorders. TCRdb recomputed calls from the 5' RACE reads with MiXCR, one row per CDR3 protein. The sample shows some 37,000 distinct CDR3 sequences, 4% to 5.5% of them seen only once. Sequencing used CD4+ T cells from blood. The receptors stem from a man between 18 and 29 years old in good health.

Many counts were recorded for this clonotype. CDR3 in amino acids: CASSATRGEQFF. The CDR3, as DNA: TGTGCCAGCAGTGCCACTAGGGGTGAGCAGTTCTTC. This sequence joins TRBV6-2 or TRBV6-3 and TRBJ2-1; D may correspond to TRBD1 or TRBD2 (5 bases each). The CDR3 has 12 residues. Germline assignment: CDR1 MNHEY and CDR2 SVGEGT. Trimming removed 5 bases at V and 9 bases at J, with 11 bases between.

At least ten counts were recorded for this clonotype. The chain employs TRBV7-2 and TRBJ1-2; D possibly corresponds to TRBD1 (6 bases). Germline CDR1 is SGHTA and CDR2 is FQGNSA. The CDR3 is 14 residues long. Trimming removed 2 bases from V and 4 bases from J, with 11 bases in between. This chain's CDR3 is CASSLFRGAYGYTF. In DNA form, the CDR3 reads TGTGCCAGCAGCTTATTCAGGGGAGCCTATGGCTACACCTTC.

This clonotype was counted ten times or more. The V gene is TRBV7-2, the J gene TRBJ1-5; maybe TRBD1 (6 bases). Germline values: CDR1 SGHTA, CDR2 FQGNSA. V was pared by 5 bases and J by 5 bases, with 25 bases between. The CDR3 consists of 18 residues. The CDR3 DNA is TGTGCCAGCAGCCTGGGGCCAGGGGAGGATCCAATCCATCAGCCCCAGCATTTT. This translates into CASSLGPGEDPIHQPQHF.

In regard to this clonotype: Possible read error: a much larger clone is one base away. The CDR3 end shows no conserved phenylalanine or tryptophan, and so a read error is likely. The V call is TRBV4-2, the J call TRBJ1-1; 7 bases fit TRBD1. J gave up 3 bases and V 1 base, and 5 bases lay outside the gene matches. There are 15 residues in the CDR3. CDR1 is LGHNA, CDR2 YNFKEQ, per germline. CDR3: CASSQGSQGDTEAFL. CDR3 coding DNA: TGTGCCAGCAGCCAAGGTTCCCAGGGGGACACTGAAGCTTTCTTA.

This clonotype was counted ten times or more. V gene TRBV3-1 combines with J gene TRBJ1-1; 10 positions match TRBD1. Unmatched junction bases numbered 5, after V lost 4 bases and J lost 0 bases. CDR3 size: 16 residues. Germline V gene lookup returns CDR1 LGHDT and CDR2 YNNKEL (reference sequence). The CDR3 sequence: CASSPWTGGMNTEAFF. The CDR3 DNA is TGTGCCAGCAGCCCCTGGACAGGGGGTATGAACACTGAAGCTTTCTTT.

This clonotype was picked up many times. The J gene is TRBJ1-2, the V gene TRBV12-3 or TRBV12-4; no reliable D call. This CDR3 spans 12 amino acids. The ends were cut back, 4 bases at V and 2 bases at J, with 5 bases in the middle. The chain's CDR3 is CASSYTNYGYTF. The CDR3, as DNA: TGTGCCAGCAGTTACACCAACTATGGCTACACCTTC.

This clonotype was recorded many times. V is TRBV7-2 and J is TRBJ1-1; 8 bases agree with TRBD1. The CDR3 extends over 14 amino acids. V was clipped by 3 bases and J by 4 bases; unmatched bases: 4. Looked up from germline, CDR1 is SGHTA and CDR2 is FQGNSA. The CDR3 DNA is TGTGCCAGCAGCTTCCCCACAGGGGGCACTGAAGCTTTCTTT. As protein: CASSFPTGGTEAFF.

This clonotype has ten or more counts. This chain links TRBV11-2 with TRBJ1-1; D gene ambiguous. V shed 3 bases and J shed 3 bases, with 23 bases lying between them. This CDR3 is built from 18 residues. CDR1 SGHAT and CDR2 FQNNGV come from the germline V gene. The CDR3 reads CASSFFSVRQLHHTEAFF. DNA for the CDR3: TGTGCCAGCAGCTTTTTCTCTGTTAGGCAGTTACATCACACTGAAGCTTTCTTT.

This clonotype was detected ten times or more. This chain links TRBV5-4 with TRBJ2-4, with D possibly being TRBD2 (6 bases). Germline loops: CDR1 SGHNT, CDR2 YYREEE (reference sequence). V gave up 0 bases and J gave up 1 base, with 11 bases separating them. This CDR3 is built from 16 residues. Here the CDR3 DNA reads TGTGCCAGCAGCTTGGAGGCAGGGAGGGCCAAAAACATTCAGTACTTC. As protein: CASSLEAGRAKNIQYF.

In this sample, this clonotype turned up many times. V gene TRBV6-5 combines with J gene TRBJ1-2; D unresolved. The CDR3 has 13 residues. Trimming cost V 6 bases and J 1 base, with 9 bases left between them. Germline CDR1 is MNHEY and CDR2 is SVGAGI. The CDR3 sequence: CASRQPSNYGYTF. CDR3 nucleotide sequence: TGTGCCAGCAGGCAGCCTAGTAACTATGGCTACACCTTC.

This clonotype was observed at least ten times. V gene TRBV5-1 combines with J gene TRBJ2-7; D uncertain. The V gene lost 0 bases and the J gene lost 1 base, with 8 bases spanning the gap. Per the germline V gene, CDR1 is SGHRS and CDR2 is YFSETQ. This CDR3 has 14 amino acids. The CDR3 protein is CASSLATSSYEQYF. For the CDR3, the DNA is TGCGCCAGCAGCTTGGCGACCTCATCCTACGAGCAGTACTTC.

Many counts were recorded for this clonotype. The CDR3 nucleotides are TGCGCCAGCAGCCAGGGGGGGGGGTACCTGAACACTGAAGCTTTCTTT. It translates to CASSQGGGYLNTEAFF. The chain is built from TRBV4-3 and TRBJ1-1; weak D call: TRBD1 (5 bases). The germline V gene has CDR1 LGHNA and CDR2 YSLEER. The CDR3 sequence is 16 residues long. V lost 3 bases and J lost 0, with 14 bases in between.

In this sample, this clonotype turned up a few times. The chain links TRBV7-8 to TRBJ1-6; D uncertain. From germline, CDR1 is SGHVS and CDR2 FQNEAQ. V was pared by 5 bases and J by 0 bases, with 11 bases between. The CDR3 is made up of 16 amino acids. The CDR3 DNA reads as TGTGCCAGCAGCATTGACTTATACTCCTATAATTCACCCCTCCACTTT. This codes for CASSIDLYSYNSPLHF.

This clonotype was observed at least ten times. The genes are TRBV12-3 or TRBV12-4 and TRBJ1-2, with D unresolved. Trimming cost V 6 bases and J 2 bases, with 13 bases left between them. The CDR3 runs to 14 residues. The chain's CDR3 is CASSLTESNYGYTF. For the CDR3, the DNA is TGTGCCAGCAGCTTAACAGAATCGAACTATGGCTACACCTTC.

This clonotype was seen many times. The DNA of the CDR3 is TGCGCCAGCAGCCAAGTCGGCGGGGGGGTCCAAGAGACCCAGTACTTC. Its translation is CASSQVGGGVQETQYF. V gene TRBV4-3 combines with J gene TRBJ2-5; 9 nucleotides align to TRBD2. J lost 1 base, V lost 1 base, and 4 bases had no gene match. The length of the CDR3 is 16 residues. Germline V gives CDR1 LGHNA, CDR2 YSLEER.

This clonotype was counted ten times or more. J is TRBJ2-7 and V is TRBV7-2; TRBD2 matches 14 bases. Trimming removed 5 bases from V and 3 bases from J; junction bases left unmatched: 6. The CDR3 covers 16 residues. Per the germline V gene, CDR1 is SGHTA and CDR2 is FQGNSA. The CDR3 DNA reads as TGTGCCAGCAGCACGGCGACTAGCGGGGGGGTCTACGAGCAGTACTTC. It translates to CASSTATSGGVYEQYF.

This clonotype was observed many times. The CDR3 DNA reads TGCAGTGCTAGACACGGGGAACCCCTCCACTTT. This codes for CSARHGEPLHF. This sequence joins TRBV20-1 and TRBJ1-6; D not resolved. CDR3 length: 11 residues. Germline CDR1 DFQATT, CDR2 SNEGSKA (reference sequence). V was pared by 2 bases and J by 12 bases, with 8 bases between.

This clonotype has a count of ten or more. The J gene is TRBJ2-2, the V gene TRBV25-1; D gene uncertain. Germline V gives CDR1 MGHDK, CDR2 SYGVNS. Trimming cost V 6 bases and J 6 bases, with 11 bases left between them. The CDR3 has 13 amino acids. In nucleotides, the CDR3 is TGTGCCAGCAGGGGCCGTGGGGCCGGGGAGCTGTTTTTT. This codes for CASRGRGAGELFF.

This clonotype came up many times. This chain joins TRBV7-6 and TRBJ2-7; 8 nucleotides line up with TRBD1. The CDR3 sequence is 13 residues long. Germline loops: CDR1 SGHVS, CDR2 FNYEAQ. J was trimmed by 5 bases and V by 5 bases; bases with no gene match: 5. Here the CDR3 DNA reads TGTGCCAGCAGCCCTGGACAGGGAGACGAGCAGTACTTC. Its translation is CASSPGQGDEQYF. Full variable domain (missing parts from reference TRBV7-6 and TRBJ2-7): GAGVSQSPRYKVTKRGQDVALRCDPISGHVSLYWYRQALGQGPEFLTYFNYEAQQDKSGLPNDRFSAERPEGSISTLTIQRTEQRDSAMYRCASSPGQGDEQYFGPGTRLTVT.

In its sample, this clonotype was seen many times. The chain couples TRBV29-1 to TRBJ2-3; TRBD2 aligns across 7 bases. The CDR3 loop spans 13 amino acids. Germline V gene sequence: CDR1 SQVTM, CDR2 ANQGSEA. The chain's CDR3 is CGERGVGTDTQYF. DNA for the CDR3: TGCGGAGAGCGGGGAGTGGGCACAGATACGCAGTATTTT.

This clonotype was picked up many times. The rearrangement uses TRBV11-2 and TRBJ1-3, with D unresolved. This CDR3 spans 17 amino acids. In germline, CDR1 is SGHAT, CDR2 FQNNGV. The ends were cut back, 1 base at V and 2 bases at J, with 15 bases in the middle. The CDR3 reads CASSLVGSLLAGNTIYF. CDR3 DNA: TGTGCCAGCAGCTTAGTAGGCAGCCTCCTGGCTGGAAACACCATATATTTT.

This clonotype was seen many times. The V call is TRBV20-1, the J call TRBJ2-3, with TRBD2 matching 13 bases. The CDR3 covers 18 residues. V lost 3 bases to trimming and J lost 1 base; unmatched junction nucleotides: 10. Germline values: CDR1 DFQATT, CDR2 SNEGSKA (reference sequence). CDR3 bases: TGCAGTGCTAGTCCCTTACTAGCGGGGGGGCGGGGCACAGATACGCAGTATTTT. Translating gives CSASPLLAGGRGTDTQYF.

This clonotype was counted many times. This chain uses TRBV29-1 with TRBJ1-1, with D possibly matching TRBD1 (5 bases). The CDR3 sequence is 14 residues long. Germline V gives CDR1 SQVTM, CDR2 ANQGSEA. Trimming pared 1 base from V and 4 bases from J, leaving 13 bases between. CDR3: CSVEGRVGSTEAFF. CDR3 bases: TGCAGCGTTGAAGGCAGGGTGGGGAGCACTGAAGCTTTCTTT.

The table lists this clonotype with many counts. The rearrangement uses TRBV5-1 and TRBJ1-3; tentatively, D is TRBD1 (6 bases). This CDR3 is built from 14 residues. Trimming pared 4 bases from V and 2 bases from J, leaving 10 bases between. Germline CDR1 and CDR2: SGHRS and YFSETQ. The CDR3 DNA sequence: TGCGCCAGCAGCGGCAGGGGTGCTGGAAACACCATATATTTT. It is translated as CASSGRGAGNTIYF.

This clonotype was counted ten times or more. The rearrangement links TRBV12-3 or TRBV12-4 to TRBJ1-6, with D possibly being TRBD1 (5 bases). V was pared by 3 bases and J by 4 bases, with 7 bases between. The CDR3 spans 14 residues. The CDR3 DNA reads TGTGCCAGCAGTTTCGGGGGATATAATTCACCCCTCCACTTT. Its protein is CASSFGGYNSPLHF.

This clonotype was picked up many times. V and J are TRBV20-1 and TRBJ2-5; 7 bases agree with TRBD2. The germline V gene encodes CDR1 DFQATT and CDR2 SNEGSKA (reference sequence). The CDR3 runs 12 residues. Trimming removed 4 bases from V and 11 bases from J; junction bases left unmatched: 10. The CDR3 sequence is CSATSLAGQQYF. The CDR3 DNA reads as TGCAGTGCTACTAGTTTAGCGGGCCAGCAGTACTTC.

This clonotype was seen at least ten times. The chain couples TRBV12-3 or TRBV12-4 to TRBJ1-6; no clear D gene. CDR3 length equals 14 residues. V was clipped by 0 bases and J by 6 bases, with 6 bases between them. CDR3 protein: CASSLARINSPLHF. The DNA of the CDR3 is TGTGCCAGCAGTTTAGCCCGGATTAATTCACCCCTCCACTTT.

At least ten counts were recorded for this clonotype. The chain couples TRBV5-1 to TRBJ1-1, with no clear D. Germline CDR1 is SGHRS and CDR2 is YFSETQ. Trimming took off 1 base at V and 4 bases at J, with 14 bases between the two ends. The CDR3 runs 15 residues. The CDR3 DNA is TGCGCCAGCAGCTTGTCTTCCTTGGGTAGCACTGAAGCTTTCTTT. Encoded protein: CASSLSSLGSTEAFF.

This clonotype appeared many times. This chain links TRBV20-1 with TRBJ2-7; no clear D gene. Germline V gives CDR1 DFQATT, CDR2 SNEGSKA (reference sequence). This CDR3 is 13 amino acids long. The V end lost 3 bases, the J end lost 0 bases, and 9 bases lay between the germline ends. The CDR3 reads CSASEADSYEQYF. CDR3 nucleotides: TGCAGTGCTAGCGAAGCAGACTCCTACGAGCAGTACTTC.